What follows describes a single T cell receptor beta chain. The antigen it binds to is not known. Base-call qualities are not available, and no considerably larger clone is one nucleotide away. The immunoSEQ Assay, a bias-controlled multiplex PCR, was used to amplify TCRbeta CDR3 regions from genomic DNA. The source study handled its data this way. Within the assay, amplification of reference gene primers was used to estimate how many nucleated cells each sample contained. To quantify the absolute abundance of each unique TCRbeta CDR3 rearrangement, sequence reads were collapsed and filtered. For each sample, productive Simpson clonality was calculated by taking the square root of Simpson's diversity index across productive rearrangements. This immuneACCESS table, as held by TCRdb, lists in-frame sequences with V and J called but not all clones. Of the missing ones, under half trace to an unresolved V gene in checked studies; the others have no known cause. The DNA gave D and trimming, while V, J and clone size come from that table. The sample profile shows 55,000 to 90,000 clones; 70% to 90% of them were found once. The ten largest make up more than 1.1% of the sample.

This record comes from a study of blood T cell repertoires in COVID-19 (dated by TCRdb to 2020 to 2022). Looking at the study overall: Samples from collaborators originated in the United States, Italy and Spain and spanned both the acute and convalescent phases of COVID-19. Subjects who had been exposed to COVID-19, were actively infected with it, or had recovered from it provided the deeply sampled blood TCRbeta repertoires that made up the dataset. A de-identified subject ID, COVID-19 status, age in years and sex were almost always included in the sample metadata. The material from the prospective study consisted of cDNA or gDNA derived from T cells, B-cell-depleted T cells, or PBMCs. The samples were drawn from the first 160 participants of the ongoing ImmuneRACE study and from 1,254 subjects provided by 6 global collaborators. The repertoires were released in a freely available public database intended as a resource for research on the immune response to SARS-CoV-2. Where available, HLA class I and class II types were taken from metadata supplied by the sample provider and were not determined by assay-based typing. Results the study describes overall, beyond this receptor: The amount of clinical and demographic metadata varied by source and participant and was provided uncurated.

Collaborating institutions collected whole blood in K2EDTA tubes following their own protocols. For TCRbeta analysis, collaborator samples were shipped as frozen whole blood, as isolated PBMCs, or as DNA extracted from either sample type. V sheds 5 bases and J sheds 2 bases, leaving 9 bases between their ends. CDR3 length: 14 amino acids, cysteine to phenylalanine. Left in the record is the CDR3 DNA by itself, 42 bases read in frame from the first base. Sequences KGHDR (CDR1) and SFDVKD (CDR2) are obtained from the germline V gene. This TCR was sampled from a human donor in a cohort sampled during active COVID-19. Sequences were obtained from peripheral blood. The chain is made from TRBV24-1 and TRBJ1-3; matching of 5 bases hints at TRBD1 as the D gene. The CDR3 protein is CATSAGGTGNTIYF. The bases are TGTGCCACCAGTGCGGGGGGGACTGGAAACACCATATATTTT.